The next 11 T cell receptor beta chains were all read from a single sample in a study of blood T cell repertoires in COVID-19. Data came from immunoSEQ multiplex PCR; TCRdb stores just in-frame clones and leaves some out. The table records over 150,000 clones, roughly 88% of them present only once. Sequences were obtained from peripheral blood. Receptors originate from a woman in her fifties or sixties with acute or convalescent COVID-19.

The chain combines TRBV7-2 with TRBJ2-3, with 8 bases aligning to TRBD2. The germline gives CDR1 SGHTA, CDR2 FQGNSA. This CDR3 has 16 residues. Germline trimming cut 1 base from V and 0 bases from J; bases unmatched to any gene: 3. CDR3: CASSLVAGGSTDTQYF. The CDR3 coding sequence is TGTGCCAGCAGCTTAGTTGCGGGGGGAAGCACAGATACGCAGTATTTT.

Regarding this clone: Different DNA sequences within this sample yield the same CDR3. The chain uses TRBV5-1 and TRBJ1-4; 9 bases match TRBD1. Germline CDR1 SGHRS, CDR2 YFSETQ. The CDR3 consists of 14 residues. The V gene end was trimmed by 5 bases and the J gene end by 5 bases; junction bases not matched to a gene: 4. Written as DNA, the CDR3 is TGCGCCAGCAGTCTAGGGACAGGGAATGAAAAACTGTTTTTT. It codes for CASSLGTGNEKLFF.

This chain links TRBV6-6 with TRBJ1-2; a possible D gene is TRBD1 (5 bases). Germline V lookup: CDR1 MNHNY, CDR2 SVGAGI (reference sequence). This CDR3 is 14 amino acids long. Trimming stripped 4 bases from V and 2 bases from J, with 11 bases between. The CDR3 DNA reads as TGTGCCAGCAGTTTGGACACCTCGAACTATGGCTACACCTTC. Amino acid sequence: CASSLDTSNYGYTF.

The chain employs TRBV6-4 and TRBJ2-1; 7 bases are shared with TRBD2. This CDR3 has 15 amino acids. J was trimmed by 6 bases and V by 7 bases; bases with no gene match: 12. From germline, CDR1 is MRHNA and CDR2 SNTAGT. The CDR3 coding sequence is TGTGCCAGCACTCCGGGGGGACTCCATCCCAATGAGCAGTTCTTC. Translation: CASTPGGLHPNEQFF.

The chain links TRBV7-2 to TRBJ2-1; 7 nucleotides match TRBD1. Trimming at V came to 5 bases and at J to 6 bases, leaving 4 bases not matched to a gene. The CDR3 is 13 residues long. Germline values: CDR1 SGHTA, CDR2 FQGNSA. The CDR3 here is CASSKGQRNEQFF. DNA for the CDR3: TGTGCCAGCAGCAAGGGACAGCGCAATGAGCAGTTCTTC.

This sequence joins TRBV27 and TRBJ2-1; the D gene is possibly TRBD2 (5 bases). There are 15 residues in the CDR3. The V and J ends lost 6 bases and 0 bases respectively, with 12 bases between them. Looked up from germline, CDR1 is MNHEY and CDR2 is SMNVEV (reference sequence). CDR3 loop: CASRLMGSSYNEQFF. Here the CDR3 DNA reads TGTGCCAGCAGACTGATGGGGAGCTCCTACAATGAGCAGTTCTTC.

The sample holds a few counts of this clone. The rearrangement joins TRBV5-6 to TRBJ1-2, with 7 bases aligning to TRBD1. V was pared by 4 bases and J by 4 bases, with 13 bases of the junction left unmatched. Germline V gives CDR1 SGHDT, CDR2 YYEEEE. There are 16 residues in the CDR3. This chain's CDR3 is CASSAQNQGVIYGYTF. The CDR3 DNA follows: TGTGCCAGCAGCGCACAGAATCAGGGGGTTATCTATGGCTACACCTTC.

This chain uses TRBV18 with TRBJ2-7; 11 positions agree with TRBD1. With 4 bases clipped from V and 3 bases from J, the junction kept 5 bases outside the gene matches. CDR1 is KGHSH, CDR2 LQKENI, per germline. This CDR3 comprises 15 residues. This chain's CDR3 is CASSLGQGAHYEQYF. CDR3 coding DNA: TGTGCCAGCTCACTAGGACAGGGGGCCCACTACGAGCAGTACTTC.

The V gene is TRBV18, the J gene TRBJ1-4; no clear D gene. V lost 2 bases and J 4 bases, leaving 5 bases between the germline ends. Germline V gene data show CDR1 as KGHSH and CDR2 as LQKENI. This CDR3 is 13 amino acids long. CDR3 coding DNA: TGTGCCAGCTCACCAGGAGGTAATGAAAAACTGTTTTTT. Amino acids: CASSPGGNEKLFF.

This chain connects TRBV19 to TRBJ2-7; the match to TRBD1 covers 9 bases. V lost 9 bases, J lost 4 bases, and 22 bases stayed unmatched. The CDR3 is 18 amino acids. The germline gives CDR1 LNHDA, CDR2 SQIVND (reference sequence). CDR3 DNA sequence: TGTGCCAGATATCACCGAGGACAGGGGTTCCCGGGACGGTACGAGCAGTACTTC. Its translation: CARYHRGQGFPGRYEQYF.

This chain links TRBV19 with TRBJ1-5, with TRBD1 matching 11 bases. Germline CDR1 LNHDA, CDR2 SQIVND (reference sequence). The ends lost 8 bases at V and 7 bases at J; junction bases unmatched: 1. This CDR3 comprises 12 residues. CDR3 nucleotide sequence: TGTGCCAGTTGGGACAGGGGGCAGCCCCAGCATTTT. This sequence encodes CASWDRGQPQHF.